The source of this T cell receptor (beta chain) is a study of neurological immune-mediated disorders. The study used blood bank volunteers in Maryland, USA, as healthy controls. It was by 5'RACE with 10-nucleotide random UMIs that the cDNA was made. TCRdb re-called the 5' RACE reads through MiXCR, storing one row per CDR3 protein. The sample has tens of thousands of distinct CDR3 sequences, over 9% seen once; the top ten hold about 1.8%. The study, taken as a whole, reports: Multiple sclerosis patients had less TCR clonal expansion than even healthy controls, unlike HTLV-1-associated myelopathy.

Points on this clonotype: Its matching antigen is unknown. The junction and the germline gene differ at one end; a read error may be behind it.

The source is a man in his forties in good health. The sequencing sample was made of PBMCs.

CDR3 protein: CASSAAGTDNEQF. In DNA, the CDR3 is TGTGCCAGCAGCGCGGCGGGGACAGACAATGAGCAGTTC. The V and J genes are TRBV7-8 and TRBJ2-1, with D perhaps TRBD1 (7 bases). The CDR3 spans 13 residues. CDR1 and CDR2 from the germline V gene are SGHVS and FQNEAQ.